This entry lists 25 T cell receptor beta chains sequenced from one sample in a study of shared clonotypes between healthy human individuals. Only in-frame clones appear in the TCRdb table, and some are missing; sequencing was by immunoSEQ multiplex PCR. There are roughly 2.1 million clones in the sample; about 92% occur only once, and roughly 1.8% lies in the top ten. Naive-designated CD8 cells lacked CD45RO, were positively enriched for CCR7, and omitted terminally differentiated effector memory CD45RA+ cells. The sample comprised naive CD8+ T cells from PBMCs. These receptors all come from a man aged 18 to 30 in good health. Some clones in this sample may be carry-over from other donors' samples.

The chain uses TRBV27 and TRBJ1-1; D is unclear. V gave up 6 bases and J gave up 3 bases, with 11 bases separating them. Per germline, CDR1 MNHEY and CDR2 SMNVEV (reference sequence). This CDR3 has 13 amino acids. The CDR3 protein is CASRATGYTEAFF. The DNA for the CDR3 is TGTGCCAGCAGGGCGACGGGATACACTGAAGCTTTCTTT.

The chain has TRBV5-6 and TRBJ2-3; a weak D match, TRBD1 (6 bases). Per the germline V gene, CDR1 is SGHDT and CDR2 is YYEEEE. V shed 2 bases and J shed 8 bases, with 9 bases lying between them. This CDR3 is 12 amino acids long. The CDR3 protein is CASSLAGATQYF. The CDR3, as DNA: TGTGCCAGCAGCTTAGCAGGGGCTACGCAGTATTTT.

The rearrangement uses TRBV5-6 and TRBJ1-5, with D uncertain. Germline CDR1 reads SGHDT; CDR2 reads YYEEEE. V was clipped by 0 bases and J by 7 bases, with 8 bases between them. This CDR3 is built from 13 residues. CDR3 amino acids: CASSLAQGQPQHF. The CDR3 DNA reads TGTGCCAGCAGCTTGGCCCAAGGACAGCCCCAGCATTTT.

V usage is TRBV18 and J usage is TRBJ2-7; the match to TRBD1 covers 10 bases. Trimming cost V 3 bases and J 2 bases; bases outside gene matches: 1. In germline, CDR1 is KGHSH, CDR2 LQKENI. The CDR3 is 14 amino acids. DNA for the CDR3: TGTGCCAGCTCACCCGGGACAGGGGCCTACGAGCAGTACTTC. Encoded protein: CASSPGTGAYEQYF.

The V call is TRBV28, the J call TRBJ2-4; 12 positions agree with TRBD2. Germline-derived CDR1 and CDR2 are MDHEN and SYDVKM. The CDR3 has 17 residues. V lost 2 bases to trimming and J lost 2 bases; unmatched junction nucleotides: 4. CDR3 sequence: CASSLTLAGGSKNIQYF. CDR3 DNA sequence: TGTGCCAGCAGTTTAACGCTAGCGGGGGGGTCCAAAAACATTCAGTACTTC.

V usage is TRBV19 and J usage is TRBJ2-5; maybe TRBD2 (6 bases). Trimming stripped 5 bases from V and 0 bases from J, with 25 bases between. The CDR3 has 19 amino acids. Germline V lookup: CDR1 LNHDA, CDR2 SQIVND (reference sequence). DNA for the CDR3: TGTGCCAGTAGTCCCGGTTTCAACCGGGACTCGGAGTACCAAGAGACCCAGTACTTC. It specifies CASSPGFNRDSEYQETQYF. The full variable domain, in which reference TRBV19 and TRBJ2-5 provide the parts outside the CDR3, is DGGITQSPKYLFRKEGQNVTLSCEQNLNHDAMYWYRQDPGQGLRLIYYSQIVNDFQKGDIAEGYSVSREKKESFPLTVTSAQKNPTAFYLCASSPGFNRDSEYQETQYFGPGTRLLVL.

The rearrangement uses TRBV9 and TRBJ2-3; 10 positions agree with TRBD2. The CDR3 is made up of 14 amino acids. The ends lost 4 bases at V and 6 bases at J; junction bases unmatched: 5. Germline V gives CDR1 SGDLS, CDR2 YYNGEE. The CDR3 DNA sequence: TGTGCCAGCAGCCCTAGCGGGAGCCGTGATACGCAGTATTTT. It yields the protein CASSPSGSRDTQYF.

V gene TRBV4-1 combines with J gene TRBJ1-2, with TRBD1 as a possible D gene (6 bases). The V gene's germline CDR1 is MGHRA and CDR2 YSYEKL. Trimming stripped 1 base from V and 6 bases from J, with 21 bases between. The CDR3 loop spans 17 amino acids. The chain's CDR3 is CASSQGSTGYLPNGYTF. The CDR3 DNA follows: TGCGCCAGCAGCCAAGGTTCCACAGGGTACCTCCCCAATGGCTACACCTTC.

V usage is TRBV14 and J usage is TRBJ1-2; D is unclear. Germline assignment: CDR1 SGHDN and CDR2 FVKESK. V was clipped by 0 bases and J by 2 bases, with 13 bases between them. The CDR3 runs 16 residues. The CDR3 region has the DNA TGTGCCAGCAGCCAAGATCGTATCTCCGAGAACTATGGCTACACCTTC. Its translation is CASSQDRISENYGYTF. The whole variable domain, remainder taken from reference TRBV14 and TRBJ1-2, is EAGVTQFPSHSVIEKGQTVTLRCDPISGHDNLYWYRRVMGKEIKFLLHFVKESKQDESGMPNNRFLAERTGGTYSTLKVQPAELEDSGVYFCASSQDRISENYGYTFGSGTRLTVV.

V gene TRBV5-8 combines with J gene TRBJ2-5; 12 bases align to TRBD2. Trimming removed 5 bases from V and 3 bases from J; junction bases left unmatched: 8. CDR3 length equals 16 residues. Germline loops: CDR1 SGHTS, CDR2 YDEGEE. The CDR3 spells CASSPPWTSGEETQYF. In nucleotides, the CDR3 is TGTGCCAGCAGTCCCCCCTGGACTAGCGGGGAAGAGACCCAGTACTTC.

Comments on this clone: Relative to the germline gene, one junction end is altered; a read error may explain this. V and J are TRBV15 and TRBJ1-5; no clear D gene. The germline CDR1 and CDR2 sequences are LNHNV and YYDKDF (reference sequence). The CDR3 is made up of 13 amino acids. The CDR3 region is CATSRAPGQVRYF. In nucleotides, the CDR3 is TGTGCCACCAGCAGGGCCCCCGGGCAGGTCCGGTATTTT.

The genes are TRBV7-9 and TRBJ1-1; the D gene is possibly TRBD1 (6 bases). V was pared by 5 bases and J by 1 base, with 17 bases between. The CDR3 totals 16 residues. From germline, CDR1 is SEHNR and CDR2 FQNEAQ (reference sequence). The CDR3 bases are TGTGCCAGCAGCCAGGGGCTGGCCAGGGAGAACACTGAAGCTTTCTTT. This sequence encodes CASSQGLARENTEAFF. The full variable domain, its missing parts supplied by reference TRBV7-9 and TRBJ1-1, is DTGVSQNPRHKITKRGQNVTFRCDPISEHNRLYWYRQTLGQGPEFLTYFQNEAQLEKSRLLSDRFSAERPKGSFSTLEIQRTEQGDSAMYLCASSQGLARENTEAFFGQGTRLTVV.

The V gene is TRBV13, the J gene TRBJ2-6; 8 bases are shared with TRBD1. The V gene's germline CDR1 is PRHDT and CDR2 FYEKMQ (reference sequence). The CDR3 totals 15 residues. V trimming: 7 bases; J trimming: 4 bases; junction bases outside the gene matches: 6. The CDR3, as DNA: TGTGCCAGCACTCCCCAGGGGGCCGGGGCCAACGTCCTGACTTTC. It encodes CASTPQGAGANVLTF.

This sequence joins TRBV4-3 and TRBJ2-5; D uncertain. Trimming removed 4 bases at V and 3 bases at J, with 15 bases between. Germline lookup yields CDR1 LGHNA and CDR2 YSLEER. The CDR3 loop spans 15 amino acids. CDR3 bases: TGCGCCAGCAGCCGCCTACTCACTGGGAAAGAGACCCAGTACTTC. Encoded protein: CASSRLLTGKETQYF.

This CDR3 reads CASSGGLDWETQYF. Written as DNA, the CDR3 is TGTGCCAGCAGCGGGGGACTAGATTGGGAGACCCAGTACTTC. The chain couples TRBV7-9 to TRBJ2-5, with 8 bases aligning to TRBD2. The junction had 7 bases not matched to a gene; V was cut back by 5 bases and J by 5 bases. Germline loops: CDR1 SEHNR, CDR2 FQNEAQ (reference sequence). The CDR3 has 14 amino acids.

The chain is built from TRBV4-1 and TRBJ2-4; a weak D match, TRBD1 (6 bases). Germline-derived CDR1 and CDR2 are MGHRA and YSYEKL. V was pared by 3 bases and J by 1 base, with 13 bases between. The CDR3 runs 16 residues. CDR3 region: CASSQIPRGAKNIQYF. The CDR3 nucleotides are TGCGCCAGCAGCCAGATCCCCAGGGGTGCCAAAAACATTCAGTACTTC.

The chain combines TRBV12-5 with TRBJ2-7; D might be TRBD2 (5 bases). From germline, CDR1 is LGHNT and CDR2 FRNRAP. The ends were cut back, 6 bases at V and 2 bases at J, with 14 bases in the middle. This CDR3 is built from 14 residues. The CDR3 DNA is TGTGCTAGTGGGGATGACGCGGGCCCCTACGAGCAGTACTTC. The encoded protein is CASGDDAGPYEQYF.

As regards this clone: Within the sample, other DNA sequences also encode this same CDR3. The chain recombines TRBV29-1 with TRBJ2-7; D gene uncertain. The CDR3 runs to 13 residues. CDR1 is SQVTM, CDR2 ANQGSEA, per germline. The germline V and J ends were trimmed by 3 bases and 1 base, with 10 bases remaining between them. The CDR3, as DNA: TGCAGCGTTGAGTTTGACACGTCCTACGAGCAGTACTTC. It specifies CSVEFDTSYEQYF.

The CDR3 sequence: CASSQVKAGGPDEQFF. CDR3 nucleotide sequence: TGCGCCAGCAGCCAAGTTAAAGCGGGAGGGCCCGATGAGCAGTTCTTC. The chain uses TRBV4-1 and TRBJ2-1, with TRBD2 identical over 10 bases. Germline lookup yields CDR1 MGHRA and CDR2 YSYEKL. The length of the CDR3 is 16 residues. V lost 1 base to trimming and J lost 8 bases; unmatched junction nucleotides: 8.

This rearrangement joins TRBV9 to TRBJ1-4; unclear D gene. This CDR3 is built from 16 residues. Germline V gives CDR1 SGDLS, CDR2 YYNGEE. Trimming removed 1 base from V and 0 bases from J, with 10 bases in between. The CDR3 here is CASSVRPAATNEKLFF. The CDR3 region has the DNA TGTGCCAGCAGCGTAAGGCCAGCGGCAACTAATGAAAAACTGTTTTTT.

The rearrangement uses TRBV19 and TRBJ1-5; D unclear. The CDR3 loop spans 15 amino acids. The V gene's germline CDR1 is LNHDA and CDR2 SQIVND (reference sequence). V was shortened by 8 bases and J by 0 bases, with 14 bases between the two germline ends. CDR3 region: CASGLGRDSNQPQHF. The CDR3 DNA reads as TGTGCCAGTGGACTGGGGAGGGATAGCAATCAGCCCCAGCATTTT.

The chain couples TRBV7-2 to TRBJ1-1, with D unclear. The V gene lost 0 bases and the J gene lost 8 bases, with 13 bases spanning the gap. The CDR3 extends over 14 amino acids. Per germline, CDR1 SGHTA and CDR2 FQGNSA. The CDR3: CASSLAPFSPEAFF. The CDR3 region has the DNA TGTGCCAGCAGCTTAGCCCCCTTCTCGCCCGAAGCTTTCTTT. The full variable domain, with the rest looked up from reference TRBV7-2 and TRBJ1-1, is GAGVSQSPSNKVTEKGKDVELRCDPISGHTALYWYRQSLGQGLEFLIYFQGNSAPDKSGLPSDRFSAERTGGSVSTLTIQRTQQEDSAVYLCASSLAPFSPEAFFGQGTRLTVV.

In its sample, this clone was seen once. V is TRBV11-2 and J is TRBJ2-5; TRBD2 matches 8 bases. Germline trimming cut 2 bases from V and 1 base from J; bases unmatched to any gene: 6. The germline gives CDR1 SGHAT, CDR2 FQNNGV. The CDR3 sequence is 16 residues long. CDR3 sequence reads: CASSLNWRGAQETQYF. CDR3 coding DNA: TGTGCCAGCAGCTTAAATTGGCGGGGGGCCCAAGAGACCCAGTACTTC.

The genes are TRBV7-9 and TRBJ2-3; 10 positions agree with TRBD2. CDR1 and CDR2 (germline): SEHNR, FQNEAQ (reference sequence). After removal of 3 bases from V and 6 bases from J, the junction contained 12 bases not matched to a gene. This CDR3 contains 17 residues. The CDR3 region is CASSLTEREGLEDTQYF. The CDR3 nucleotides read TGTGCCAGCAGCTTGACCGAGCGGGAGGGCCTTGAGGATACGCAGTATTTT.

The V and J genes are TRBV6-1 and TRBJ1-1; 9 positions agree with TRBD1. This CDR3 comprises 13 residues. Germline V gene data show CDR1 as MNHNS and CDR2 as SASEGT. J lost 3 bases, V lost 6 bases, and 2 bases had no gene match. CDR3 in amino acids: CASRNRGHTEAFF. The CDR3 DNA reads TGTGCCAGCAGAAACAGGGGGCACACTGAAGCTTTCTTT.